This T cell receptor beta chain is from a study of T cells in Graves' hyperthyroidism and ophthalmopathy. Study-wide results and caveats: The model predicted ophthalmopathy a median approximately seven months before onset.

This clonotype was recorded at least ten times. Its specificity is unknown. RNA transcripts were the template for amplifying TCR beta CDR3 regions. Researchers ran a first-round RT-PCR on the TCR CDR3 using the HTBI primer set. TCRdb passed the multiplex PCR reads through MiXCR, listing each CDR3 protein once. The table has approximately 620,000 distinct CDR3 sequences, 11% to 15% seen once; the top ten hold 5.5% to 7.5%. With 3 bases clipped from V and 5 bases from J, the junction kept 5 bases outside the gene matches. There are 14 residues in the CDR3. Germline CDR1 reads SGHTA; CDR2 reads FQGNSA. Patients were excluded because of uncontrolled infection, other autoimmune disease, pregnancy or lactation. Orbital computed tomography, thyroid ultrasound, serum thyroxine and TRAb, and clinical symptoms together informed the diagnoses. Blood dates from first hyperthyroidism diagnosis, before any ophthalmopathy symptoms.

This chain joins TRBV7-2 and TRBJ2-5; TRBD1 agrees at 8 bases. This sequence was found in a woman in her 30s with Graves' hyperthyroidism that later progressed to Graves' ophthalmopathy. Sequenced: blood. CDR3 in amino acids: CASSLTGVVETQYF. The CDR3 region has the DNA TGTGCCAGCAGCTTGACAGGGGTGGTCGAGACCCAGTACTTC.